Listed here is a single T cell receptor (beta chain). Its antigen is currently unknown. The source of the sample is a study of T cell repertoires and HLA-DP antigens. Whole-study context: In vitro CD4+ alloreactivity was against HeLa-presented HLA-DP. Alloantigens: one with one groove difference and one with approximately ten differences versus self. Donor ages ranged from 18-to-29 to 60-to-69; a couple of men, one woman.

The table came from immunoSEQ multiplex PCR; TCRdb's copy has only in-frame clones and leaves some out. The sample carries roughly 70,000 clones, roughly 75% recorded once. Study results and caveats: Total CD4+ responders were stimulated by HeLa antigen-presenting cells.

The CDR3 sequence is 14 residues long. Germline lookup yields CDR1 MNHEY and CDR2 SVGAGI. The V segment lost 6 bases and the J segment 0 bases; nucleotides outside the gene matches: 1. The receptor's source is a man aged 55 to 70 in good health and CMV-seronegative. J is TRBJ1-3 and V is TRBV6-5, with 8 bases fitting TRBD1. The sample was CD4+ T cells from PBMCs. The CDR3: CASRTGGSGNTIYF. CDR3 DNA: TGTGCCAGCAGAACAGGGGGCTCTGGAAACACCATATATTTT.